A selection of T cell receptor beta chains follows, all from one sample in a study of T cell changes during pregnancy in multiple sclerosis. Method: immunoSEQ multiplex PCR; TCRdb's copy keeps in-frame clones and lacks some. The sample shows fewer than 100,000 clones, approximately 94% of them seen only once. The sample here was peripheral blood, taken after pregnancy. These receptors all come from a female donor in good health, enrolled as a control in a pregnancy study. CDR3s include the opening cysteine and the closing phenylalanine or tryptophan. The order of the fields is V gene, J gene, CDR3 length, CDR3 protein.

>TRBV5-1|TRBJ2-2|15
CASSSGLASTGELFF
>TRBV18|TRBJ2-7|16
CASSPPAATSGRQQYF
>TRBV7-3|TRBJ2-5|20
CASSLGLWGGATKDPETQYF
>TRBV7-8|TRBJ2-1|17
CASSFGGGDLSYNEQFF
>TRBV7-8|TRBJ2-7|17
CASSLDLGGTGGNEQYF
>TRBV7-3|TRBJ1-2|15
CASSPQVGGVYGYTF
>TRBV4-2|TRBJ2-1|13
CASSLGGYNEQFF
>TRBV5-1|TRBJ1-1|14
CASSLESGNTEAFF
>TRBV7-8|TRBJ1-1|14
CASSHRGLNTEAFF
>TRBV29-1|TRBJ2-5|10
CSVGLGEQYF
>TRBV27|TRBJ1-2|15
CASGAMGWGRNGYTF
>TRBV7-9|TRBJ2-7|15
CASSYGTGGFYEQYF
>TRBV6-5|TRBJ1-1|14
CASSTRTGATEAFF
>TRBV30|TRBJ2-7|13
CAWKGTGAYEQYF